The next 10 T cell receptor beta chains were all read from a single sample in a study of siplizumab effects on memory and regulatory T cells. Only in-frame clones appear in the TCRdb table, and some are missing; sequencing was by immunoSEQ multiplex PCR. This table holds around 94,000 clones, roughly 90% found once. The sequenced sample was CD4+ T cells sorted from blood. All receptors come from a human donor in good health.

In DNA form, the CDR3 reads TGTGCCAGCCGGAAGGACAGAGCTAACTATGGCTACACCTTC. It translates to CASRKDRANYGYTF. This chain uses TRBV6-5 with TRBJ1-2; D is perhaps TRBD1 (6 bases). Trimming cost V 8 bases and J 0 bases, with 13 bases left between them. CDR1 is MNHEY, CDR2 SVGAGI, per germline. This CDR3 has 14 residues.

CDR3 residues: CASSSGDRERNTIYF. The CDR3, as DNA: TGTGCCAGCAGTTCGGGGGACAGGGAAAGAAACACCATATATTTT. The chain links TRBV28 to TRBJ1-3; 9 bases agree with TRBD1. J gave up 5 bases and V 4 bases, and 6 bases lay outside the gene matches. The CDR3 loop spans 15 amino acids. Germline CDR1 is MDHEN and CDR2 is SYDVKM.

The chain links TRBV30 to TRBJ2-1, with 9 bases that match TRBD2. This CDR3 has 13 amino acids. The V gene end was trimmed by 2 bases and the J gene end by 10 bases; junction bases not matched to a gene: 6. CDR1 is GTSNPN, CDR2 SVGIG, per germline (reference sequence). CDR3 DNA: TGTGCCTGGAGTTCTTTAGCGGGAGTAGAGCAGTTCTTC. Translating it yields CAWSSLAGVEQFF. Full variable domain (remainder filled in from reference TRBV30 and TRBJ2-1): SQTIHQWPATLVQPVGSPLSLECTVEGTSNPNLYWYRQAAGRGLQLLFYSVGIGQISSEVPQNLSASRPQDRQFILSSKKLLLSDSGFYLCAWSSLAGVEQFFGPGTRLTVL.

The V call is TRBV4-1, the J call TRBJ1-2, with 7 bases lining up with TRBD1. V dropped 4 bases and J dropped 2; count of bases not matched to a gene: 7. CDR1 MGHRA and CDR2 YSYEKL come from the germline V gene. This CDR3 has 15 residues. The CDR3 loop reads CASSPTGTENYGYTF. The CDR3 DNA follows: TGCGCCAGCAGCCCGACCGGGACAGAGAACTATGGCTACACCTTC.

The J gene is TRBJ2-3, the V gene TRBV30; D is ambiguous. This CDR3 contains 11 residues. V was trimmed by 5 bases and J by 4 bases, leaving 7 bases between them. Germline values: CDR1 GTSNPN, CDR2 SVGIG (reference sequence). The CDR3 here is CAWSQPDTQYF. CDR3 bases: TGTGCCTGGTCTCAGCCAGATACGCAGTATTTT.

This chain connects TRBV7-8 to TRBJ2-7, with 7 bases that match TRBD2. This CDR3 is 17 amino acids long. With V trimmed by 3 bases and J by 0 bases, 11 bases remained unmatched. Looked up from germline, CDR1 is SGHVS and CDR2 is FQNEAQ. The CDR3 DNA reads TGTGCCAGCAGCTTGGCCCGACTAGCCCGAAGCTCCTACGAGCAGTACTTC. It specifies CASSLARLARSSYEQYF.

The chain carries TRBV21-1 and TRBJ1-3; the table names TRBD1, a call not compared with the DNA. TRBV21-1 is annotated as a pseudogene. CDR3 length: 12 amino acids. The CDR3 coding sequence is TGTGCCAGCAGCCCCATCGGAAACACCATATATTTT. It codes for CASSPIGNTIYF.

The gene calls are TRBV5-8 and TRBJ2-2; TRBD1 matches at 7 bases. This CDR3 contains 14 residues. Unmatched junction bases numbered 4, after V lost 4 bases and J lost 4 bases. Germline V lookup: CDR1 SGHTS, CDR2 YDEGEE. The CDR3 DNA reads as TGTGCCAGCAGCAAGGACAGGTTCACCGGGGAGCTGTTTTTT. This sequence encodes CASSKDRFTGELFF. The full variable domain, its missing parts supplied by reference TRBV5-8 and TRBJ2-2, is EAGVTQSPTHLIKTRGQQATLRCSPISGHTSVYWYQQALGLGLQFLLWYDEGEERNRGNFPPRFSGRQFPNYSSELNVNALELEDSALYLCASSKDRFTGELFFGEGSRLTVL.

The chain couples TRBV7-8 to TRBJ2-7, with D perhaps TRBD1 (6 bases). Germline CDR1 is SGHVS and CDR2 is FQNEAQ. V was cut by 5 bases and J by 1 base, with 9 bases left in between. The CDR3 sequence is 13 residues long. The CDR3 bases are TGTGCCAGCAGCAAGGACAGATCCTACGAGCAGTACTTC. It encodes CASSKDRSYEQYF.

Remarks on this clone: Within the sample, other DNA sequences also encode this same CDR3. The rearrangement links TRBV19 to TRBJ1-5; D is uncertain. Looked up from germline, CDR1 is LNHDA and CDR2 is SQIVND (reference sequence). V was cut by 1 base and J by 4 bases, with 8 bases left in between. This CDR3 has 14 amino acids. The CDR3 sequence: CASSIVARNQPQHF. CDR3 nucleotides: TGTGCCAGTAGTATAGTTGCAAGAAATCAGCCCCAGCATTTT.